Shown below are 3 T cell receptor beta chains from a single sample sequenced in a study of blood T cell repertoires in COVID-19. Sequencing used immunoSEQ multiplex PCR; TCRdb keeps in-frame clones, though not all of them. The data hold about 64,000 clones, with more than 75% observed a single time. The sequenced sample was peripheral blood. The receptors were sampled from a man aged 45 to 65 with active COVID-19.

The gene calls are TRBV6-5 and TRBJ2-1; 9 nucleotides line up with TRBD2. Germline CDR1 is MNHEY and CDR2 is SVGAGI. V lost 6 bases to trimming and J lost 5 bases; unmatched junction nucleotides: 8. This CDR3 has 15 residues. The CDR3 nucleotides read TGTGCCAGCAGGCTAAGCGGGAGGTCAGACAATGAGCAGTTCTTC. Amino acids: CASRLSGRSDNEQFF.

This clone has only a few counts. The chain recombines TRBV5-1 with TRBJ2-7; 8 nucleotides agree with TRBD1. Unmatched junction bases numbered 14, after V lost 3 bases and J lost 6 bases. Per germline, CDR1 SGHRS and CDR2 YFSETQ. The CDR3 runs to 16 residues. The CDR3 is CASSSQGPQTGAEQYF. CDR3 DNA: TGCGCCAGCAGCTCTCAAGGACCCCAGACAGGGGCCGAGCAGTACTTC.

The rearrangement joins TRBV28 to TRBJ2-3; the match to TRBD1 covers 9 bases. The junction had 3 bases not matched to a gene; V was cut back by 2 bases and J by 3 bases. The CDR3 loop spans 15 amino acids. Germline V gives CDR1 MDHEN, CDR2 SYDVKM. The CDR3 coding sequence is TGTGCCAGCAGTTTAGGGGGGACAGGGACAGATACGCAGTATTTT. It translates to CASSLGGTGTDTQYF. The complete variable domain, with remaining parts taken from reference TRBV28 and TRBJ2-3, reads DVKVTQSSRYLVKRTGEKVFLECVQDMDHENMFWYRQDPGLGLRLIYFSYDVKMKEKGDIPEGYSVSREKKERFSLILESASTNQTSMYLCASSLGGTGTDTQYFGPGTRLTVL.